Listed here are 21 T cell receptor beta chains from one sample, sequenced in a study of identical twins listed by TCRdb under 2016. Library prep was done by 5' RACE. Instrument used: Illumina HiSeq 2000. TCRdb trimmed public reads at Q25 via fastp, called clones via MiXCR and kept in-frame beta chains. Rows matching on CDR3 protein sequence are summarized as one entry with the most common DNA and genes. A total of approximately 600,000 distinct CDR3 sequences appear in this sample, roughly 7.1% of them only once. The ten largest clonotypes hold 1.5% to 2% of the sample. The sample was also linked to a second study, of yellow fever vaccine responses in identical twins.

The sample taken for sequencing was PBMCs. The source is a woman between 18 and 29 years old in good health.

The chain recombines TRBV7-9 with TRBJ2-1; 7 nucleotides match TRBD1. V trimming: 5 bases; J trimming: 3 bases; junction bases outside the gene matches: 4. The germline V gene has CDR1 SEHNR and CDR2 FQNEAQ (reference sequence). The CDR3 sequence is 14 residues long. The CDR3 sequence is CASSPDRDYNEQFF. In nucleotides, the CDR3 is TGTGCCAGCAGCCCTGACAGGGACTACAATGAGCAGTTCTTC.

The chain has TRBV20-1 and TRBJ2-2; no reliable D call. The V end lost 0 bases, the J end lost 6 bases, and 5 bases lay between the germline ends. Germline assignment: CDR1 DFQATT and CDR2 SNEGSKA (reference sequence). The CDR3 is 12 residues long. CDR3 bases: TGCAGTGCTAGAGATCAATCCGGGGAGCTGTTTTTT. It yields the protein CSARDQSGELFF.

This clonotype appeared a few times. DNA of the CDR3: TGTGCCACCAGCAGAGTGCAGATCACGGGGGGAGATACGCAGTATTTT. This gives the protein CATSRVQITGGDTQYF. V usage is TRBV15 and J usage is TRBJ2-3; 7 bases match TRBD2. With V trimmed by 1 base and J by 5 bases, 9 bases remained unmatched. Germline V gives CDR1 LNHNV, CDR2 YYDKDF (reference sequence). The CDR3 has 16 amino acids.

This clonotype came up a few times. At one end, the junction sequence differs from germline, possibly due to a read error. CDR3: CASSPSVMNIEAFF. CDR3 coding DNA: TGCGCCAGCAGCCCTTCGGTCATGAACATTGAAGCTTTCTTT. The rearrangement joins TRBV5-1 to TRBJ1-1; no clear D gene. Germline CDR1 and CDR2: SGHRS and YFSETQ. This CDR3 contains 14 residues. Variable domain in full (rest from reference TRBV5-1 and TRBJ1-1): KAGVTQTPRYLIKTRGQQVTLSCSPISGHRSVSWYQQTPGQGLQFLFEYFSETQRNKGNFPGRFSGRQFSNSRSEMNVSTLELGDSALYLCASSPSVMNIEAFFGQGTRLTVV.

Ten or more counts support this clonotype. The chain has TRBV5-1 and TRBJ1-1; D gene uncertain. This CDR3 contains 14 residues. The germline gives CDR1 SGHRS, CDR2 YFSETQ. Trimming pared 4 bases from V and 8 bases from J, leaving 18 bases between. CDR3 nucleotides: TGCGCCAGCAGCGGACCCGGTGGGCAACGGGAAGCTTTCTTT. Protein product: CASSGPGGQREAFF. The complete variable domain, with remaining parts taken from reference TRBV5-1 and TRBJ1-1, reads KAGVTQTPRYLIKTRGQQVTLSCSPISGHRSVSWYQQTPGQGLQFLFEYFSETQRNKGNFPGRFSGRQFSNSRSEMNVSTLELGDSALYLCASSGPGGQREAFFGQGTRLTVV.

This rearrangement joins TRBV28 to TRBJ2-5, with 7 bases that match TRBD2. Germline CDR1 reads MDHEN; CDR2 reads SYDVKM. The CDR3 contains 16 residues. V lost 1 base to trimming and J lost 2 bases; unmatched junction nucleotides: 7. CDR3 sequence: CASSLYKRGEQETQYF. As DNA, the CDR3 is TGTGCCAGCAGTTTATATAAACGGGGGGAGCAAGAGACCCAGTACTTC.

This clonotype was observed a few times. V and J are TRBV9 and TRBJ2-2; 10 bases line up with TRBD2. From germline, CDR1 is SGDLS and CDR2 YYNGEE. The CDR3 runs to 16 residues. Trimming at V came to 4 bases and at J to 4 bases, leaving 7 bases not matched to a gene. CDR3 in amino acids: CASSKTSGTFTGELFF. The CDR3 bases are TGTGCCAGCAGCAAAACTAGCGGGACGTTCACCGGGGAGCTGTTTTTT.

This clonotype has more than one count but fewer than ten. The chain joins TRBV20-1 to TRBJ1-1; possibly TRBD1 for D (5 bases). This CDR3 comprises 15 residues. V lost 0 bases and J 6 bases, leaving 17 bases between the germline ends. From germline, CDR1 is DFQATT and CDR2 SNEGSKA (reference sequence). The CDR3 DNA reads TGCAGTGCTAGAGATATGGTGCGGCAGGGCCCTGAAGCTTTCTTT. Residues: CSARDMVRQGPEAFF.

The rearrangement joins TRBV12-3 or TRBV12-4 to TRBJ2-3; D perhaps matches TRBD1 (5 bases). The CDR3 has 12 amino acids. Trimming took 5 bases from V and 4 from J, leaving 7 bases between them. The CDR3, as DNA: TGTGCCAGCAGTGTACAGGCAGATACGCAGTATTTT. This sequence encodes CASSVQADTQYF.

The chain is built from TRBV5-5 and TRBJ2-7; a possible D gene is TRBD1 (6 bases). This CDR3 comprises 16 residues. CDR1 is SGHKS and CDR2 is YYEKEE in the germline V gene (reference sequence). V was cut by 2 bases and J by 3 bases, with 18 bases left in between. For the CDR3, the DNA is TGTGCCAGCAGCTTAAACCGGGACACCTCAATCTACGAGCAGTACGTC. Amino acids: CASSLNRDTSIYEQYV.

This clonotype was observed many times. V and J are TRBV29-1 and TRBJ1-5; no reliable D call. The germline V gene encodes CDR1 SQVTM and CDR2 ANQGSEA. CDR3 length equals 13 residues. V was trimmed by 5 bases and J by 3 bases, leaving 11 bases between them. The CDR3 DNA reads TGCAGCGTTCTGGAGACTGCCAATCAGCCCCAGCATTTT. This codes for CSVLETANQPQHF.

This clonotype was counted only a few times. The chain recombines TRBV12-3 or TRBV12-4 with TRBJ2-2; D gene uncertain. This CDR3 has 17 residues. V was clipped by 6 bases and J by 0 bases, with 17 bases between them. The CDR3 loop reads CASSPTTYRPNTGELFF. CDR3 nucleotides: TGTGCCAGCAGCCCAACGACATACCGACCGAACACCGGGGAGCTGTTTTTT.

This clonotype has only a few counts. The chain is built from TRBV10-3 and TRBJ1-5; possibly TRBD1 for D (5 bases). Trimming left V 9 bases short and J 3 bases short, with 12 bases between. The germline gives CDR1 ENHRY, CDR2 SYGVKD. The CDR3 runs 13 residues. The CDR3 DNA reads TGTGCCATAGCTCCAGGGAACAATCAGCCCCAGCATTTT. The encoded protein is CAIAPGNNQPQHF.

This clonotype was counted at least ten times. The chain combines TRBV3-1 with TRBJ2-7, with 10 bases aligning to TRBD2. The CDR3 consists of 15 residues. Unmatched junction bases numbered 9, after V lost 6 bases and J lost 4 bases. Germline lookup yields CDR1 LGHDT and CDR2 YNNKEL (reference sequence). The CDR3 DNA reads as TGTGCCAGCAGTCAGACGGGACTAGCGACGTACGAGCAGTACTTC. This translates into CASSQTGLATYEQYF.

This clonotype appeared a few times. CDR3 sequence reads: CSDHGTGTSEFF. The CDR3 DNA reads TGCAGCGACCATGGGACAGGGACCTCGGAGTTCTTC. This chain links TRBV29-1 with TRBJ2-1; 9 nucleotides align to TRBD1. The germline V gene has CDR1 SQVTM and CDR2 ANQGSEA. This CDR3 has 12 residues. Unmatched junction bases numbered 12, after V lost 7 bases and J lost 14 bases.

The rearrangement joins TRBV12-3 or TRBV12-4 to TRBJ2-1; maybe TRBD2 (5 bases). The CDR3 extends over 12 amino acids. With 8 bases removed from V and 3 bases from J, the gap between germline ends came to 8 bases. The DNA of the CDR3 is TGTGCCAGCGGGAGCGGCTACAATGAGCAGTTCTTC. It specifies CASGSGYNEQFF.

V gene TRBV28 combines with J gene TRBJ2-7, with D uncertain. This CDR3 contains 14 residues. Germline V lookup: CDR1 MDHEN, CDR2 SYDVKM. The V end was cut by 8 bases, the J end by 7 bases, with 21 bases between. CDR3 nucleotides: TGTGCCAGCTTTAATGAAGCCCCTTTGGGGGAGCAGTACTTC. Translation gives CASFNEAPLGEQYF.

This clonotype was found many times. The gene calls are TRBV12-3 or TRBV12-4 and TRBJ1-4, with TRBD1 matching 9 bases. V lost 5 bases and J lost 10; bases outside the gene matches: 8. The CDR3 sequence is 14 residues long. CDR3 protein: CASSIRDRARKLFF. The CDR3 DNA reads TGTGCCAGCAGTATACGGGACAGGGCGAGAAAACTGTTTTTT.

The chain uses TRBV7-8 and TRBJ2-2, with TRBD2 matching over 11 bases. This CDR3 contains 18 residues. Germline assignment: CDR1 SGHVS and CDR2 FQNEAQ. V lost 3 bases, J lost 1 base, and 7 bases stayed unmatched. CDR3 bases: TGTGCCAGCAGCTTGGCGCTAGCGGGGGGAAAGAACACCGGGGAGCTGTTTTTT. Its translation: CASSLALAGGKNTGELFF.

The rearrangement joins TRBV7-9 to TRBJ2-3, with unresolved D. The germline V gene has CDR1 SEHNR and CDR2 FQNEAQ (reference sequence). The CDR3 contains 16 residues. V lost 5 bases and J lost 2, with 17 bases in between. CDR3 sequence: CASSTRVDPYTDTQYF. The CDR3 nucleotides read TGTGCCAGCAGCACCCGTGTAGACCCCTACACAGATACGCAGTATTTT.

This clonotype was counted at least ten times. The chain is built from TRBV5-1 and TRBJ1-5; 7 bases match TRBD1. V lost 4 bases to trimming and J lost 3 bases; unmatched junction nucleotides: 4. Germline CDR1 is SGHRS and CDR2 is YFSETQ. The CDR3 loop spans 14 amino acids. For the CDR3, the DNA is TGCGCCAGCAGCCCACAGGGGATCAATCAGCCCCAGCATTTT. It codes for CASSPQGINQPQHF.